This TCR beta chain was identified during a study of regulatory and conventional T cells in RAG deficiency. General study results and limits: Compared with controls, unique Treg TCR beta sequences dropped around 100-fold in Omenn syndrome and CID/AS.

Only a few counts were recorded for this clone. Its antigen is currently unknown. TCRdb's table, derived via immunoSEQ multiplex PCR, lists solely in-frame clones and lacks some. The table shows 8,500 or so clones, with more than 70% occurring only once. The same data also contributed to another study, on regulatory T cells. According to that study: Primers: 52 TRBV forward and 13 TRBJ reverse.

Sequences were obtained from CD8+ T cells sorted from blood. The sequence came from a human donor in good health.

Here the CDR3 reads CASSPDRGNREQYF. The CDR3 bases are TGCGCCAGCAGTCCAGACAGGGGGAATCGCGAGCAGTACTTC. The chain couples TRBV4-1 to TRBJ2-7, with TRBD1 matching 9 bases. CDR1 is MGHRA, CDR2 YSYEKL, per germline. CDR3 length equals 14 residues. V lost 6 bases to trimming and J lost 6 bases; unmatched junction nucleotides: 9.